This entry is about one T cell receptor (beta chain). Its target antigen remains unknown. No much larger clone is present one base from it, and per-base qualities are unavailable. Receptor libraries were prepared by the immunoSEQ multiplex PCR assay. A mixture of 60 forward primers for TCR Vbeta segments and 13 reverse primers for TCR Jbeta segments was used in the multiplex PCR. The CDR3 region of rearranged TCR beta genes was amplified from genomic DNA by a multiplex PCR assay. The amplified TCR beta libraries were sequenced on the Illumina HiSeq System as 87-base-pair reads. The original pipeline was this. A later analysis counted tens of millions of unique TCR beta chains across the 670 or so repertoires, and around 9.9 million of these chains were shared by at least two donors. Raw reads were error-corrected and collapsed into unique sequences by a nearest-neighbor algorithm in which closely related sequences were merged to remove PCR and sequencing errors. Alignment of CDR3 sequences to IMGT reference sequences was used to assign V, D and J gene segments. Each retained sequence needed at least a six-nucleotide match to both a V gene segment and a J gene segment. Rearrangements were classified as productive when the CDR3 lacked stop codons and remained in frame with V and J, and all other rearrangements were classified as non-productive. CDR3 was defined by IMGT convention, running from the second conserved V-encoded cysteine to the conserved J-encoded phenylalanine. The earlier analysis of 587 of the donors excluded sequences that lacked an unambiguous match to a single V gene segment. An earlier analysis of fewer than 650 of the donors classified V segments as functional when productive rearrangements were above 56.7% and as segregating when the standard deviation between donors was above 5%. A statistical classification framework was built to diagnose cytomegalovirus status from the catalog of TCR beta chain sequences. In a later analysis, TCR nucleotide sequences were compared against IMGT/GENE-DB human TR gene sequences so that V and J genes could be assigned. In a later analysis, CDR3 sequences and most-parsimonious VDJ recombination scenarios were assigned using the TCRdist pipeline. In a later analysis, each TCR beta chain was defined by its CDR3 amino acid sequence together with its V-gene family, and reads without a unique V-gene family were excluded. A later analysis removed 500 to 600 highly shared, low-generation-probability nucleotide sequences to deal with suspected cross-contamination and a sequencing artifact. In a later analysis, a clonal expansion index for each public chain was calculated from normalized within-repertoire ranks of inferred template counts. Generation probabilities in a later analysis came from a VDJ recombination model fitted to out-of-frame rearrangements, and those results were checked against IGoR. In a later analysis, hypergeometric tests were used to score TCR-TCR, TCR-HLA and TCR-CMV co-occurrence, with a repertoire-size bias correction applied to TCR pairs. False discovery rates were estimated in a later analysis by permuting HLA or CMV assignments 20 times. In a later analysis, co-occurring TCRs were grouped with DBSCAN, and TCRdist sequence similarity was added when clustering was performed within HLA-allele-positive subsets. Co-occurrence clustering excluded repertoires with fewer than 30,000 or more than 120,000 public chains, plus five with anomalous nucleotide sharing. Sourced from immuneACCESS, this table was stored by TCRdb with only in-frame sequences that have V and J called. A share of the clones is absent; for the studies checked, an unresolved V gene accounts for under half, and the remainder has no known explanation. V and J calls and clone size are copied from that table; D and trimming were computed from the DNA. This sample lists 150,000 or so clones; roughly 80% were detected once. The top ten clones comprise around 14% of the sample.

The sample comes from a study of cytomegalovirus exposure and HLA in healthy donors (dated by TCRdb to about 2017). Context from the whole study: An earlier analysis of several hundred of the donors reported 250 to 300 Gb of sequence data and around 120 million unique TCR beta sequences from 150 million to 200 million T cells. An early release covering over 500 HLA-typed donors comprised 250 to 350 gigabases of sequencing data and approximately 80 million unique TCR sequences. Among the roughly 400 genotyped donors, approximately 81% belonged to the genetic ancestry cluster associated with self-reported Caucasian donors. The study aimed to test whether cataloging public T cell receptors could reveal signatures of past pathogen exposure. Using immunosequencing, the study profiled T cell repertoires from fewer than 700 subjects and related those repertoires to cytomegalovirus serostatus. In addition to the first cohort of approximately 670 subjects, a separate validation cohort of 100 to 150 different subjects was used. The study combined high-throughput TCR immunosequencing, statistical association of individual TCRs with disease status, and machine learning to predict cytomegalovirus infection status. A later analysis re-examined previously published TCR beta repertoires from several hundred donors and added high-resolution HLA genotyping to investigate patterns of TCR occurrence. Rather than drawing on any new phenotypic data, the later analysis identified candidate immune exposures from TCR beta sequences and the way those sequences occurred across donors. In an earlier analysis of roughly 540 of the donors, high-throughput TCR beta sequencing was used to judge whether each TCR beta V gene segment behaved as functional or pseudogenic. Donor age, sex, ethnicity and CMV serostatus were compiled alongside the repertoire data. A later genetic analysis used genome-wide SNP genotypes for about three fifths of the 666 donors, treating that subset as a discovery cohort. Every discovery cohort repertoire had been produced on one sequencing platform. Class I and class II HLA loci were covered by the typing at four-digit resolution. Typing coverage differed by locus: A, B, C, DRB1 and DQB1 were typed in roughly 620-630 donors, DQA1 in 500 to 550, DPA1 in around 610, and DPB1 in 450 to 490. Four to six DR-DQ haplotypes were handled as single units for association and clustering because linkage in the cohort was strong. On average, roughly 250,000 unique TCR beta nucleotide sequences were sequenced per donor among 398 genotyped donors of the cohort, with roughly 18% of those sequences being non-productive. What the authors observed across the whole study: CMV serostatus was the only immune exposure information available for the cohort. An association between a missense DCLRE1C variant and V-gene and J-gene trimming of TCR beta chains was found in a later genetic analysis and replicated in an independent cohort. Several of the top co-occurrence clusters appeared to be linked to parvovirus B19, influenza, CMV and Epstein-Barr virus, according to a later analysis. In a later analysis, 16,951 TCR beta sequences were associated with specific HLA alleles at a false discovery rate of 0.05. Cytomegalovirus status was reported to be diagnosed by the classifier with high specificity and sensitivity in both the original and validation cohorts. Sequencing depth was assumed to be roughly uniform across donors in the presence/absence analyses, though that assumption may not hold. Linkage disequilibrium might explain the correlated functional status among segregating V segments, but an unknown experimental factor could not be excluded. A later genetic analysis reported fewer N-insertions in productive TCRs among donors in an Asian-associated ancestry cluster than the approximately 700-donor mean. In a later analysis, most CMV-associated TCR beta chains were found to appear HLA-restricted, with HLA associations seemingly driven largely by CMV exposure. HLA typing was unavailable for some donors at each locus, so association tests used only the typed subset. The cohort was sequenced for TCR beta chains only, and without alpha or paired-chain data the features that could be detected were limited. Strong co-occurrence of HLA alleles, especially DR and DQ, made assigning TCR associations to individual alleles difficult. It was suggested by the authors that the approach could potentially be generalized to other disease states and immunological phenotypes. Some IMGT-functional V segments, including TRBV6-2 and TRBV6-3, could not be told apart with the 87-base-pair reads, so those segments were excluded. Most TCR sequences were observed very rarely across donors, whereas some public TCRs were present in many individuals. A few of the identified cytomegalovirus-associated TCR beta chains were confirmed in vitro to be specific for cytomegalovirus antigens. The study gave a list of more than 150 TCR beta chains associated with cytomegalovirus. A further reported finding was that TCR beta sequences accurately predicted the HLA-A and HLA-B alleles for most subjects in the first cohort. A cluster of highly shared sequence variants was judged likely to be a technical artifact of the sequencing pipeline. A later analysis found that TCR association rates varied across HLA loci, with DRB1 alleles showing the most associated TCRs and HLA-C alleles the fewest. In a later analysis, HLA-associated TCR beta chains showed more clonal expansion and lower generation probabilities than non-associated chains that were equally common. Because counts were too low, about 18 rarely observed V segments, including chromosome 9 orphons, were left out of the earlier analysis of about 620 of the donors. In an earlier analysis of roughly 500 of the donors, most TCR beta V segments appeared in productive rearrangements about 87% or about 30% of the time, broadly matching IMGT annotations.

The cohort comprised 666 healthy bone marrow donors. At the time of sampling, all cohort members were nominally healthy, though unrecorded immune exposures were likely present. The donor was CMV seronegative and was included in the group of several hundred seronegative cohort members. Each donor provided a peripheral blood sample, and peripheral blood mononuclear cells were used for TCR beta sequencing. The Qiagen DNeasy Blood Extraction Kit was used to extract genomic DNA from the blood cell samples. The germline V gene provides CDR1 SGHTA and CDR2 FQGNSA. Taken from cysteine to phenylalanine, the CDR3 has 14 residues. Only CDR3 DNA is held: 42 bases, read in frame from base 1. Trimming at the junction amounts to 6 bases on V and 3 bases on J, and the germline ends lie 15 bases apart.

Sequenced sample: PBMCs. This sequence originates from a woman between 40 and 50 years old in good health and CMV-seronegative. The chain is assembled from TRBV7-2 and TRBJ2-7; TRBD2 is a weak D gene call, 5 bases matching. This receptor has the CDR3 CASSSTKGGYEQYF. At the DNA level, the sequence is TGTGCCAGCAGTAGCACGAAAGGAGGCTACGAGCAGTACTTC.